The rows below give T cell receptor beta chains drawn from one sample of a study of cytomegalovirus exposure and HLA in healthy donors. Profiled with immunoSEQ multiplex PCR; TCRdb holds only in-frame clones, not every one. The sample includes approximately 240,000 clones, 82% of them seen just once. The sample comprised PBMCs. These receptors originate from a woman aged 40 to 50 in good health and CMV-seropositive. Each CDR3 is given with its conserved first and last residue. Each record gives: J gene, D gene, V gene, clone size, CDR3 DNA, CDR3 protein. D genes are given only for firm matches. Rows give clone size only sometimes, using once, few, many, or a class for an expanded clone.

TRBJ1-1	TRBD1	TRBV9	few	TGTGCCAGCAGCGTAGGGGACAGAATGAACACTGAAGCTTTCTTT	CASSVGDRMNTEAFF
TRBJ2-1	-	TRBV2	-	TGTGCCAGCAGTGAGGCGGGTCCTTCCTACAATGAGCAGTTCTTC	CASSEAGPSYNEQFF
TRBJ1-2	-	TRBV4-3	-	TGCGCCAGCAGAAATTCCGGGACTATCGGTGGCTACACCTTC	CASRNSGTIGGYTF
TRBJ1-4	TRBD1	TRBV5-1	few	TGCGCCAGCAGCTTGGGACAGGGTGAGGGCCTAAATGAAAAACTGTTTTTT	CASSLGQGEGLNEKLFF
TRBJ1-2	-	TRBV11-2	-	TGTGCCAGCAGCTTAGAATTCTCGGGGTACTATGGCTACACCTTC	CASSLEFSGYYGYTF
TRBJ2-5	-	TRBV30	once	TGTGCCTGGAGTGTAGGAGGGGGGGAAGAGACCCAGTACTTC	CAWSVGGGEETQYF
TRBJ1-4	TRBD1	TRBV9	-	TGTGCCAGCAGCCCAAGGGACAGGGGCAGTTGGACTAATGAAAAACTGTTTTTT	CASSPRDRGSWTNEKLFF
TRBJ2-2	TRBD1	TRBV27	-	TGTGCCAGCAGTTTAGACAGGGACACCGGGGAGCTGTTTTTT	CASSLDRDTGELFF
TRBJ1-3	TRBD1	TRBV29-1	once	TGCAGCGTAGACCACAGGGGGCCTGGAAACACCATATATTTT	CSVDHRGPGNTIYF
TRBJ2-3	-	TRBV6-4	-	TGTGCCAGCAGTGACTATCTAGCTAACACAGATACGCAGTATTTT	CASSDYLANTDTQYF
TRBJ1-1	TRBD1	TRBV7-2	-	TGTGCCAGCAGCTCCCGCGCCCAGGGGGCTACTGAAGCTTTCTTT	CASSSRAQGATEAFF
TRBJ2-1	TRBD2	TRBV5-1	few	TGCGCCAGCAGCTCAGGTTTAGCGGGAGGGCTTATTGAGCAGTTCTTC	CASSSGLAGGLIEQFF
TRBJ2-3	-	TRBV7-6	-	TGTGCCAGCAGCCCTTGGGTGAGGACAGCCACAGATACGCAGTATTTT	CASSPWVRTATDTQYF
TRBJ1-4	TRBD1	TRBV7-9	-	TGTGCCAGCAGCCCACAGGGGGCAGCAACTAATGAAAAACTGTTTTTT	CASSPQGAATNEKLFF
TRBJ1-1	TRBD1	TRBV6-4	-	TGTGCCAGCAGTGACGGGACAGGGAGGTCGACTGAAGCTTTCTTT	CASSDGTGRSTEAFF
TRBJ2-5	TRBD2	TRBV7-2	few	TGTGCCAGCAGCTTAAGGTCTAGCGGGGAAGAGACCCAGTACTTC	CASSLRSSGEETQYF
TRBJ2-7	-	TRBV5-1	-	TGCGCCAGCGGTATTGGAGTTTACGAGCAGTACTTC	CASGIGVYEQYF
TRBJ1-1	TRBD1	TRBV19	-	TGTGCCAGTAGTATAGTCGGACAGGGGACTGAAGCTTTCTTT	CASSIVGQGTEAFF
TRBJ2-2	TRBD2	TRBV9	-	TGTGCCAGCAGCGGGGGGGGGTGGGGTGTCACCGGGGAGCTGTTTTTT	CASSGGGWGVTGELFF
TRBJ2-5	-	TRBV5-1	-	TGCGCCAGCAGCGTACAGGGTAGCCAAGAGACCCAGTACTTC	CASSVQGSQETQYF
TRBJ1-2	-	TRBV11-3	-	TGTGCCAGCAGCTTAGTGGGGGGGGCGCTGGATGGCTACACCTTC	CASSLVGGALDGYTF
TRBJ1-1	TRBD1	TRBV2	once	TGTGCCAGCAGCCCGGACAGGGGGCGGACTGAAGCTTTCTTT	CASSPDRGRTEAFF
TRBJ2-5	TRBD2	TRBV11-1	-	TGTGCCAGCAGCAATAGCGGGAGGGCCGTTCGTGAGACCCAGTACTTC	CASSNSGRAVRETQYF